Detailed here is one TCR beta chain. Its antigen is currently unknown. Data came from immunoSEQ multiplex PCR; TCRdb stores just in-frame clones and leaves some out. Of about 110,000 clones listed, roughly 90% were seen once; the top ten hold about 3%. This entry comes from a study of T cell responses to AZD1222 COVID-19 vaccine. Trimming pared 0 bases from V and 2 bases from J, leaving 5 bases between. The germline CDR1 and CDR2 sequences are SGHTA and FQGNSA. This CDR3 region has 14 residues. Overall study findings and caveats: Repertoires were obtained only post-peak T cell response.

The material sequenced was peripheral blood, taken on day 0 of MenACWY control vaccination. The receptor was isolated from an adult in good health. This chain links TRBV7-2 with TRBJ1-5; D perhaps matches TRBD1 (5 bases). The CDR3 bases are TGTGCCAGCAGCTTAGCGACAGGCAATCAGCCCCAGCATTTT. This translates into CASSLATGNQPQHF.